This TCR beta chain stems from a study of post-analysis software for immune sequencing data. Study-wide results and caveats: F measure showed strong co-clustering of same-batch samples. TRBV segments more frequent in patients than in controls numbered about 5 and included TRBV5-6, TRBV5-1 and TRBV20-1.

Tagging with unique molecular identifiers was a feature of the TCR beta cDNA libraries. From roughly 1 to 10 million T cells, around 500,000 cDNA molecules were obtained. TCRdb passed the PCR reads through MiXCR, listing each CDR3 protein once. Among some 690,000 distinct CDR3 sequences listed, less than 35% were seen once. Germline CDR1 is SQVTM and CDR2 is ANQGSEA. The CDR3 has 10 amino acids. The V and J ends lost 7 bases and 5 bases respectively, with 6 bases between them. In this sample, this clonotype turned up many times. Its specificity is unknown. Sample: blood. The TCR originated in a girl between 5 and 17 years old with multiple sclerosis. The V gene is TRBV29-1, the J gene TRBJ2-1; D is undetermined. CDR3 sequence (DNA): TGCAGCGGATGGGACAATGAGCAGTTCTTC. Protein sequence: CSGWDNEQFF.